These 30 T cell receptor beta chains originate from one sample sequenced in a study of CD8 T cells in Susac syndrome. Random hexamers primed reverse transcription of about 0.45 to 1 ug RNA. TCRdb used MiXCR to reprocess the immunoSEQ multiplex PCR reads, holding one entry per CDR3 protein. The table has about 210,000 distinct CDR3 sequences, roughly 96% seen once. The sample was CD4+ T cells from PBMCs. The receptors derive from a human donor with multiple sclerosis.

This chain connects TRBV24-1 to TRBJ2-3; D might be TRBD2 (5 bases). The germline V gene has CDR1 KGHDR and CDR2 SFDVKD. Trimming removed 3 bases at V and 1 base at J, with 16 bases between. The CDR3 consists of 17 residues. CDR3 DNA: TGTGCCACCAGTGATAGCTCGGACTCAGTAGGCACAGATACGCAGTATTTT. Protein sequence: CATSDSSDSVGTDTQYF.

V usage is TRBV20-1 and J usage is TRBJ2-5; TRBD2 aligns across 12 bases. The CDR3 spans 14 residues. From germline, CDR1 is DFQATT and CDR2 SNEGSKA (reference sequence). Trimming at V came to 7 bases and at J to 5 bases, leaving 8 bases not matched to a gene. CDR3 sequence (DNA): TGCAGTGTCCAGACTAGCGGGAGAGGGGAGACCCAGTACTTC. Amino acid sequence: CSVQTSGRGETQYF.

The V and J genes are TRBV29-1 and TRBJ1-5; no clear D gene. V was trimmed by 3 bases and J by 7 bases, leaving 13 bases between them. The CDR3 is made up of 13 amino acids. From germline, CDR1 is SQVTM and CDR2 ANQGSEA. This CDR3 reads CSVEGGVGQPQHF. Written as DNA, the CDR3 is TGCAGCGTTGAGGGCGGGGTAGGGCAGCCCCAGCATTTT.

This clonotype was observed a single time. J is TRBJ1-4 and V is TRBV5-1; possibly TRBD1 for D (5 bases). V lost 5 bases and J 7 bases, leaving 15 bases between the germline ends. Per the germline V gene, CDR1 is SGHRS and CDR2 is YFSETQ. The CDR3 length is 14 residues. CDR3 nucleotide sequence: TGCGCCAGCAGGATAGACAGTCGGTCTGAAAAACTGTTTTTT. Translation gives CASRIDSRSEKLFF.

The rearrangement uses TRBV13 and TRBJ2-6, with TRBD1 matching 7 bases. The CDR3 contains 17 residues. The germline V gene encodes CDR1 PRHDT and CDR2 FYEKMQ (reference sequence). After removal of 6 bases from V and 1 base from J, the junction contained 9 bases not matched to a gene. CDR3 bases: TGTGCCAGCAGAAGGGACAGCAAGACTTCTGGGGCCAACGTCCTGACTTTC. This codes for CASRRDSKTSGANVLTF.

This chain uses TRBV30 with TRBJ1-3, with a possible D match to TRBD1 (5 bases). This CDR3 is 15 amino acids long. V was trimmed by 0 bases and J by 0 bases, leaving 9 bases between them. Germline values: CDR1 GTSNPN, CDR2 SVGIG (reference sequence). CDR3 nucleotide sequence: TGTGCCTGGAGTGTCATTCAGGGCTCTGGAAACACCATATATTTT. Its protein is CAWSVIQGSGNTIYF.

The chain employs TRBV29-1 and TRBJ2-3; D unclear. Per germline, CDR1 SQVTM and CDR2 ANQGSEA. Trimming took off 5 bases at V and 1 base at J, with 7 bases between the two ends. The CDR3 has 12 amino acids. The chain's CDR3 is CSVYQRTDTQYF. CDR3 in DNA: TGCAGCGTTTATCAGCGCACAGATACGCAGTATTTT.

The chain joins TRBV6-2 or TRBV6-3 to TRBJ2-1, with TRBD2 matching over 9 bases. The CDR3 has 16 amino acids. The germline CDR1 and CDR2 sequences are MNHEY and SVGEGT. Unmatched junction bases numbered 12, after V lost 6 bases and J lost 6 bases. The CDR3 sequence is CASRYPLAGEGNEQFF. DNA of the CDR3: TGTGCCAGCAGATACCCCTTAGCGGGGGAAGGCAATGAGCAGTTCTTC.

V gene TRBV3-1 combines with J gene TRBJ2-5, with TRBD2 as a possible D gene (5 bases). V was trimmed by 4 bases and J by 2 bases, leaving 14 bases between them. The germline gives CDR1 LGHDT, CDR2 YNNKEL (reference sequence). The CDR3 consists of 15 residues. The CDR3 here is CASSPRFEGQETQYF. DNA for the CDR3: TGTGCCAGCAGCCCACGCTTTGAGGGACAAGAGACCCAGTACTTC.

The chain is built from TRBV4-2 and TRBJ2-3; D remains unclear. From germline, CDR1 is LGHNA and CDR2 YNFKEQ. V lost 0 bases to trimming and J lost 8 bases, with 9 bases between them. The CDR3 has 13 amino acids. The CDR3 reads CASSQESSATQYF. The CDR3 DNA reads TGTGCCAGCAGCCAAGAGAGCTCGGCTACGCAGTATTTT.

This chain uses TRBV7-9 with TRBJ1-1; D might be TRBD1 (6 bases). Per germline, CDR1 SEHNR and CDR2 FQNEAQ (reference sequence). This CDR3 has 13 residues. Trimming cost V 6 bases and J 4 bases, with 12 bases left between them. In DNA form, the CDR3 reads TGTGCCAGCAGTGCCGGACAGATCACTGAAGCTTTCTTT. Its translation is CASSAGQITEAFF.

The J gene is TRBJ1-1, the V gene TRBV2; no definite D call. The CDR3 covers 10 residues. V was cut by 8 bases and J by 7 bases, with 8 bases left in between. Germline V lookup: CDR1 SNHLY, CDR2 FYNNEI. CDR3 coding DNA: TGTGCCAGCGCGGAGGGTGAAGCTTTCTTT. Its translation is CASAEGEAFF. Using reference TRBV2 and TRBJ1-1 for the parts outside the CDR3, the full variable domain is EPEVTQTPSHQVTQMGQEVILRCVPISNHLYFYWYRQILGQKVEFLVSFYNNEISEKSEIFDDQFSVERPDGSNFTLKIRSTKLEDSAMYFCASAEGEAFFGQGTRLTVV.

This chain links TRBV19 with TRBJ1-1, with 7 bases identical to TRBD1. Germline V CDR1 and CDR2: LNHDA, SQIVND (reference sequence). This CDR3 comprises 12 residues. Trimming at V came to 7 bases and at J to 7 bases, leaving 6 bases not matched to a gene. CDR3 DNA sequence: TGTGCCAGTACCGACCCAGGGGGTGAAGCTTTCTTT. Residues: CASTDPGGEAFF.

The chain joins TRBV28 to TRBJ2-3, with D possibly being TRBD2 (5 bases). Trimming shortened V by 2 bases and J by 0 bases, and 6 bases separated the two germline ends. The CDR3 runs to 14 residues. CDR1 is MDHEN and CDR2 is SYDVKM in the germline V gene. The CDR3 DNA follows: TGTGCCAGCAGTTTAGGGAGAAGCACAGATACGCAGTATTTT. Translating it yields CASSLGRSTDTQYF.

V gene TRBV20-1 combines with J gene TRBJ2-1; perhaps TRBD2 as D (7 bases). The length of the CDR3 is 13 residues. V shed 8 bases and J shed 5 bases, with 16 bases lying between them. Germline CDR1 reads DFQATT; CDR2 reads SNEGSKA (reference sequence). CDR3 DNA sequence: TGCAGTTCCGGGGGGCACGGAAACAATGAGCAGTTCTTC. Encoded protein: CSSGGHGNNEQFF.

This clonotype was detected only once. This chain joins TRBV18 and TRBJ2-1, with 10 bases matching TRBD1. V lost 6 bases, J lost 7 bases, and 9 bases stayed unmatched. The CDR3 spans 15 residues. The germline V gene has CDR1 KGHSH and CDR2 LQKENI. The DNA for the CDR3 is TGTGCCAGCTCCCCTGACAGGGGGCCGGGAAATGAGCAGTTCTTC. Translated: CASSPDRGPGNEQFF.

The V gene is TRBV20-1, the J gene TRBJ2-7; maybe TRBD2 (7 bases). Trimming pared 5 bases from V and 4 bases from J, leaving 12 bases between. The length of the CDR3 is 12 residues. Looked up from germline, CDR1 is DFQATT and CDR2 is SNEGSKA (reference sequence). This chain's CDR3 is CSAPKGGYEQYF. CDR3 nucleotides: TGCAGTGCTCCTAAGGGGGGGTACGAGCAGTACTTC.

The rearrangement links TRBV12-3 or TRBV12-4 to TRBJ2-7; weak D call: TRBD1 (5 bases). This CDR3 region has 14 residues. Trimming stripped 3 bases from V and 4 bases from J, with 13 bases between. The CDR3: CASSFGAALYEQYF. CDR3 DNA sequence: TGTGCCAGCAGTTTTGGGGCAGCGCTATACGAGCAGTACTTC.

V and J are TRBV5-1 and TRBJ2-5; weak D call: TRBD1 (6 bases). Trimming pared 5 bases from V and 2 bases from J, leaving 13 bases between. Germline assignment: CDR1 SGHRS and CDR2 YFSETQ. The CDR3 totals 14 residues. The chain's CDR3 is CASSSGQRQETQYF. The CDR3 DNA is TGCGCCAGCAGTTCTGGACAGAGACAAGAGACCCAGTACTTC.

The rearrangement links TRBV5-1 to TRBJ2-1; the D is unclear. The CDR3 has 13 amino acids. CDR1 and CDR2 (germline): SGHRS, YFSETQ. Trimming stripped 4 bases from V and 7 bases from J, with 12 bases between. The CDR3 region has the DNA TGCGCCAGCAGCCCTATCATGGGGAATGAGCAGTTCTTC. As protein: CASSPIMGNEQFF.

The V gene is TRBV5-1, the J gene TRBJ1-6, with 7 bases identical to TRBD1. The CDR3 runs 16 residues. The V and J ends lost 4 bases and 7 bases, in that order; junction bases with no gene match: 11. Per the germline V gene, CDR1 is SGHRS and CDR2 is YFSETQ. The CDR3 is CASSGPPGQQNSPLHF. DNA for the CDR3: TGCGCCAGCAGCGGACCTCCGGGACAGCAAAATTCACCCCTCCACTTT.

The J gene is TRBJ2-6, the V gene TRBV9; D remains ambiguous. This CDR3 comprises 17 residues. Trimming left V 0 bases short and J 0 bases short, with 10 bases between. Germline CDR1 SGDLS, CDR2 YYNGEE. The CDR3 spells CASSVAEESSGANVLTF. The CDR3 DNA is TGTGCCAGCAGCGTAGCCGAGGAGAGCTCTGGGGCCAACGTCCTGACTTTC.

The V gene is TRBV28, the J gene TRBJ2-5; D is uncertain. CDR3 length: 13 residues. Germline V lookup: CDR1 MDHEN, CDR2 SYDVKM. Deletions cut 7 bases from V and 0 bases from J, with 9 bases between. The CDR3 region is CASTRPYQETQYF. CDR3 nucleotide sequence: TGTGCCAGCACCCGTCCGTACCAAGAGACCCAGTACTTC.

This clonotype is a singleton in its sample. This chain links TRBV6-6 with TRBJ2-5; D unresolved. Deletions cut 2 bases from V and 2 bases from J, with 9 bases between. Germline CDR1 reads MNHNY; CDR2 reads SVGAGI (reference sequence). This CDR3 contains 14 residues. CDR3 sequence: CASSYEARQETQYF. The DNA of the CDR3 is TGTGCCAGCAGTTACGAGGCGAGACAAGAGACCCAGTACTTC.

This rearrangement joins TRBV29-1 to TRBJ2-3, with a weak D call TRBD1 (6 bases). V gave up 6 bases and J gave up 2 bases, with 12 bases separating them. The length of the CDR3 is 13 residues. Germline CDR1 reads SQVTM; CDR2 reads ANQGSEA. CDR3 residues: CSVGTRVTDTQYF. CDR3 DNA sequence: TGCAGCGTGGGGACAAGGGTCACAGATACGCAGTATTTT.

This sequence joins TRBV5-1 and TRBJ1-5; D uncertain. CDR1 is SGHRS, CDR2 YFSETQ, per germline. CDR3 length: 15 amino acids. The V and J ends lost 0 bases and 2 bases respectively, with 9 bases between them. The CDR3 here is CASSLEPGGNQPQHF. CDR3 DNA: TGCGCCAGCAGCTTGGAGCCCGGTGGCAATCAGCCCCAGCATTTT. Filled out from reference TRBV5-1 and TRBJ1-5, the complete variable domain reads KAGVTQTPRYLIKTRGQQVTLSCSPISGHRSVSWYQQTPGQGLQFLFEYFSETQRNKGNFPGRFSGRQFSNSRSEMNVSTLELGDSALYLCASSLEPGGNQPQHFGDGTRLSIL.

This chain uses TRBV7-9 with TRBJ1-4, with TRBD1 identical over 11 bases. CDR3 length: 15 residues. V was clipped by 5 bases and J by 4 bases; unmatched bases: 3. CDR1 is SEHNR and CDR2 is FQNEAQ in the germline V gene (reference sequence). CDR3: CASSPGQGVNEKLFF. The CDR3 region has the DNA TGTGCCAGCAGCCCGGGACAGGGGGTTAATGAAAAACTGTTTTTT.

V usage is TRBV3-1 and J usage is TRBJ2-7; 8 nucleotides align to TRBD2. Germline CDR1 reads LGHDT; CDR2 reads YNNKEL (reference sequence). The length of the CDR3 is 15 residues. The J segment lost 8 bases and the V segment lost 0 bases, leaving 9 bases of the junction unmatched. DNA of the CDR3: TGTGCCAGCAGCCAAGATCAAACTAGCGGAAGGCAGCAGTACTTC. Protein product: CASSQDQTSGRQQYF.

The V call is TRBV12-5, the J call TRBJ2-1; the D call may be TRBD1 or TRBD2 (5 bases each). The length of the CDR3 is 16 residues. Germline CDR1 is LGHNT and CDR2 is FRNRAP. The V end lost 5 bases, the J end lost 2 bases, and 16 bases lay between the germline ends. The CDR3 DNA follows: TGTGCTAGTGGTCCGGCCTTGAGGGGTCCCTACAATGAGCAGTTCTTC. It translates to CASGPALRGPYNEQFF.

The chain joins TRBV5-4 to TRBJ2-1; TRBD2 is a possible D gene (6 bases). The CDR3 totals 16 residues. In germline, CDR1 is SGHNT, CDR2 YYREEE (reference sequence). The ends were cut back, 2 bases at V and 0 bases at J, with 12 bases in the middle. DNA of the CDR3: TGTGCCAGCAGCTTCGGCGGGGCCCGCTCCTACAATGAGCAGTTCTTC. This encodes CASSFGGARSYNEQFF.